One and the same sample provided the 14 T cell receptor beta chains below, sequenced in a study of T cell repertoires in ileal Crohn's disease. Some clones are missing from TCRdb's copy, which holds only in-frame ones; the method was immunoSEQ multiplex PCR. Of about 11,000 clones listed, under 80% are singletons. Sequenced sample: ileal tissue. These receptors all stem from an adult with Crohn's disease.

For this clone: A read error may produce the germline difference seen at one junction end. The chain employs TRBV5-1 and TRBJ2-5, with D possibly TRBD2 on 5 matching bases. Germline lookup yields CDR1 SGHRS and CDR2 YFSETQ. This CDR3 is 15 amino acids long. The CDR3 sequence is CASHSATKDQESQYF. The CDR3 DNA is TGCGCCAGCCATTCGGCGACTAAGGACCAAGAGTCCCAGTACTTC.

There are a few counts of this clone. This chain links TRBV4-1 with TRBJ1-5, with D possibly matching TRBD1 (5 bases). The V and J ends lost 1 base and 6 bases respectively, with 16 bases between them. The CDR3 contains 16 residues. Germline V CDR1 and CDR2: MGHRA, YSYEKL. The CDR3 loop reads CASSQGYQGSGQPQHF. Here the CDR3 DNA reads TGCGCCAGCAGCCAAGGATATCAGGGATCTGGTCAGCCCCAGCATTTT.

This clone was detected only a few times. V gene TRBV6-1 combines with J gene TRBJ2-5; the match to TRBD1 covers 9 bases. From germline, CDR1 is MNHNS and CDR2 SASEGT. Germline trimming cut 10 bases from V and 4 bases from J; bases unmatched to any gene: 7. The CDR3 is 13 residues long. CDR3 coding DNA: TGTGCCACCGCCAACAGGGGGCCAGAGACCCAGTACTTC. It yields the protein CATANRGPETQYF.

Only one count was recorded for this clone. The chain combines TRBV19 with TRBJ2-5; D gene uncertain. V lost 1 base and J 3 bases, leaving 9 bases between the germline ends. Germline V gene lookup returns CDR1 LNHDA and CDR2 SQIVND (reference sequence). CDR3 length equals 14 residues. The CDR3 is CASSIGAREETQYF. For the CDR3, the DNA is TGTGCCAGTAGTATAGGAGCTCGAGAAGAGACCCAGTACTTC.

V gene TRBV27 combines with J gene TRBJ2-5, with a tentative D call TRBD2 (5 bases). V shed 4 bases and J shed 11 bases, with 14 bases lying between them. The CDR3 is 12 amino acids. Germline CDR1 is MNHEY and CDR2 is SMNVEV (reference sequence). The CDR3 DNA reads as TGTGCCAGCAGTTCGTTTACTGGGGAGCAGTACTTC. Translating gives CASSSFTGEQYF.

The chain carries TRBV9 and TRBJ1-2; D remains unclear. CDR1 is SGDLS and CDR2 is YYNGEE in the germline V gene. This CDR3 comprises 13 residues. The germline V and J ends were trimmed by 0 bases and 2 bases, with 5 bases remaining between them. CDR3 nucleotide sequence: TGTGCCAGCAGCGTAGACAGCAACTATGGCTACACCTTC. Its translation is CASSVDSNYGYTF. Variable domain in full (rest from reference TRBV9 and TRBJ1-2): DSGVTQTPKHLITATGQRVTLRCSPRSGDLSVYWYQQSLDQGLQFLIQYYNGEERAKGNILERFSAQQFPDLHSELNLSSLELGDSALYFCASSVDSNYGYTFGSGTRLTVV.

The chain recombines TRBV6-5 with TRBJ1-1; 7 nucleotides align to TRBD1. V lost 2 bases, J lost 2 bases, and 2 bases stayed unmatched. Looked up from germline, CDR1 is MNHEY and CDR2 is SVGAGI. The CDR3 runs to 14 residues. CDR3 nucleotide sequence: TGTGCCAGCAGTTACGGACAGGCAAACACTGAAGCTTTCTTT. Protein sequence: CASSYGQANTEAFF.

The chain is built from TRBV7-9 and TRBJ1-3; D possibly corresponds to TRBD1 (5 bases). The CDR3 consists of 15 residues. Trimming pared 1 base from V and 4 bases from J, leaving 11 bases between. Germline V gene sequence: CDR1 SEHNR, CDR2 FQNEAQ (reference sequence). DNA for the CDR3: TGTGCCAGCAGCTTAGTCGTGGGACTAGGAAACACCATATATTTT. Protein sequence: CASSLVVGLGNTIYF.

The CDR3 loop is CASSLAGQGINLRDTEAFF. The CDR3 DNA sequence: TGTGCCAGCAGCTTAGCAGGACAGGGAATTAATTTACGGGACACTGAAGCTTTCTTT. The chain recombines TRBV7-9 with TRBJ1-1; 8 nucleotides agree with TRBD1. The V and J ends lost 0 bases and 3 bases, in that order; junction bases with no gene match: 15. Germline V gene lookup returns CDR1 SEHNR and CDR2 FQNEAQ (reference sequence). The CDR3 totals 19 residues.

In DNA form, the CDR3 reads TGTGCCAGCAGCTTCAGAAAAGGGGCAGGGGCAGGCTACACCTTC. It encodes CASSFRKGAGAGYTF. V and J are TRBV7-3 and TRBJ1-2, with D possibly being TRBD1 (6 bases). This CDR3 has 15 amino acids. Germline V gives CDR1 SGHTA, CDR2 FQGTGA. V was pared by 3 bases and J by 8 bases, with 19 bases between.

The rearrangement joins TRBV7-8 to TRBJ2-7; possible D gene TRBD2, 6 bases. V gave up 4 bases and J gave up 4 bases, with 14 bases separating them. From germline, CDR1 is SGHVS and CDR2 FQNEAQ. The CDR3 is made up of 14 amino acids. The CDR3 sequence is CASSSNGGEYEQYF. CDR3 in DNA: TGTGCCAGCAGCTCCAACGGGGGAGAGTACGAGCAGTACTTC. Full variable domain (missing parts from reference TRBV7-8 and TRBJ2-7): GAGVSQSPRYKVAKRGQDVALRCDPISGHVSLFWYQQALGQGPEFLTYFQNEAQLDKSGLPSDRFFAERPEGSVSTLKIQRTQQEDSAVYLCASSSNGGEYEQYFGPGTRLTVT.

The chain carries TRBV25-1 and TRBJ1-2, with 8 bases that match TRBD1. CDR3 length: 15 amino acids. Germline CDR1 is MGHDK and CDR2 is SYGVNS. The junction had 5 bases not matched to a gene; V was cut back by 4 bases and J by 1 base. The CDR3 loop reads CASSARQGLNYGYTF. In nucleotides, the CDR3 is TGTGCCAGCAGTGCCCGACAGGGGCTTAACTATGGCTACACCTTC.

The rearrangement links TRBV4-3 to TRBJ1-3; D uncertain. Germline values: CDR1 LGHNA, CDR2 YSLEER. This CDR3 has 15 amino acids. Trimming took 1 base from V and 0 from J, leaving 7 bases between them. CDR3 loop: CASSQGLISGNTIYF. The CDR3 DNA is TGCGCCAGCAGCCAAGGACTGATCTCTGGAAACACCATATATTTT.

This clone was seen once. The chain uses TRBV29-1 and TRBJ2-7; TRBD1 aligns across 7 bases. The germline V gene has CDR1 SQVTM and CDR2 ANQGSEA. CDR3 length: 12 residues. V trimming: 4 bases; J trimming: 2 bases; junction bases outside the gene matches: 2. The CDR3 nucleotides read TGCAGCGTTGCTGACAGGGCCTACGAGCAGTACTTC. This codes for CSVADRAYEQYF.